The source of this T cell receptor (beta chain) is a study of early T cells in non-severe SARS-CoV-2 infection. About the study: The input, bulk RNA from unsorted whole blood, was sequenced, and chains were unpaired.

Broader study findings: A preference for anti-spike CD8 responses marked VDJdb matching, which missed private and CD4 specificities.

This clonotype was recorded a few times. Its specificity is unknown. Unique molecular identifiers were attached to individual cDNA molecules. Using its own MiXCR run on the 5' RACE reads, TCRdb lists one record per CDR3 protein. This table holds under 140,000 distinct CDR3 sequences, approximately 12% found once. V was clipped by 2 bases and J by 0 bases, with 8 bases between them. The V gene's germline CDR1 is KGHSH and CDR2 LQKENI. The CDR3 runs to 15 residues. The source of this sequence is an adult who was a healthcare worker with PCR-confirmed SARS-CoV-2 infection or an uninfected control (not recorded which). The material sequenced was whole blood, taken at baseline. This chain uses TRBV18 with TRBJ1-3; the D gene is possibly TRBD1 (5 bases). Here the CDR3 DNA reads TGTGCCAGCTCACCAACGCAGGGCTCTGGAAACACCATATATTTT. Its translation: CASSPTQGSGNTIYF.